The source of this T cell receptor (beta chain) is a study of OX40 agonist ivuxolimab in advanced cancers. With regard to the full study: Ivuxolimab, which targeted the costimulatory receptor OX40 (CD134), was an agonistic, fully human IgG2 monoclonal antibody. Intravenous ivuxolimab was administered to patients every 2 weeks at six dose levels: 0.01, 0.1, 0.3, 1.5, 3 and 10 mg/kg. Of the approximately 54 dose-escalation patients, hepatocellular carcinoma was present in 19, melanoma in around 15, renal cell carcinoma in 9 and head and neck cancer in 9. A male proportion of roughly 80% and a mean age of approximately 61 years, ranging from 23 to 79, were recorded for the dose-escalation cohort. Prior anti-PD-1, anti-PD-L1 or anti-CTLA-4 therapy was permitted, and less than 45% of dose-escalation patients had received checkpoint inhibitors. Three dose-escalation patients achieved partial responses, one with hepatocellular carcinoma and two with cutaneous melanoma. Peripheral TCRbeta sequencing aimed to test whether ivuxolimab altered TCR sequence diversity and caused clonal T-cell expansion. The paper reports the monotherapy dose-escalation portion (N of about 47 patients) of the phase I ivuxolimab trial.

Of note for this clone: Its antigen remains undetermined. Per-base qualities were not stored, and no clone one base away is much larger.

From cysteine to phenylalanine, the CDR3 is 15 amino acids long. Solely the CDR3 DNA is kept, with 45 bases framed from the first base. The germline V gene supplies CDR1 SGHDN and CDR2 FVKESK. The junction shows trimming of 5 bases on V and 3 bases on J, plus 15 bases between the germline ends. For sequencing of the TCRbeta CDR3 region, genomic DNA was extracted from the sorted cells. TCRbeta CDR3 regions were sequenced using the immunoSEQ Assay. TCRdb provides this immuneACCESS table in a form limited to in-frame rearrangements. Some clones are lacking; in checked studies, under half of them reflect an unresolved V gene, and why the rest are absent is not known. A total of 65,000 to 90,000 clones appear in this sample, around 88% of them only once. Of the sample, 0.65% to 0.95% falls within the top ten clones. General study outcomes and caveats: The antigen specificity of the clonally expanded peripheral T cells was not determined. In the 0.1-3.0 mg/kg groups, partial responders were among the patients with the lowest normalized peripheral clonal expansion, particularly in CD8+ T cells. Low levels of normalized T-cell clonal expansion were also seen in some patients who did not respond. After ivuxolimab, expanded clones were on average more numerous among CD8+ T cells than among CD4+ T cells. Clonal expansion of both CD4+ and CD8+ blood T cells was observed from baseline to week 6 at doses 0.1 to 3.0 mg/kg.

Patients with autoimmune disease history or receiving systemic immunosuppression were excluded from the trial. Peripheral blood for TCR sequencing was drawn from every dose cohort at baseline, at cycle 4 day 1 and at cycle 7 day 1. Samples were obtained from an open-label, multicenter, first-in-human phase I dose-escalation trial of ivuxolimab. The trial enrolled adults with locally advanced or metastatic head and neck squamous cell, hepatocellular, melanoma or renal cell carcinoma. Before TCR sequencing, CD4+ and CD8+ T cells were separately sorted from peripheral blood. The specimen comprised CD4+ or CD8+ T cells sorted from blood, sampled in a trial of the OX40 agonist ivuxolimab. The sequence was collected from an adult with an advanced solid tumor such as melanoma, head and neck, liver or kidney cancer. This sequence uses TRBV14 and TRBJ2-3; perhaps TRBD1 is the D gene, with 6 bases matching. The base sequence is TGTGCCAGCAGCAAAACAGGGAGAGGGACAGATACGCAGTATTTT. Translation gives CASSKTGRGTDTQYF.